This T cell receptor (beta chain) was identified in a study of T cells after yellow fever vaccination. This clonotype came up a few times. The antigen remains unidentified. Findings and caveats of the study: FACS-sorted repertoires could contain abundant clonotypes contaminating from the bulk population.

In TCRdb, the 5' RACE reads were re-called with MiXCR into one record per CDR3 protein. Of over 250,000 distinct CDR3 sequences listed, about 5% are singletons. CDR1 and CDR2 (germline): MNHEY, SVGAGI. V was pared by 5 bases and J by 2 bases, with 14 bases between. This CDR3 is built from 15 residues. This sequence originates from a man in his late teens or twenties who received the YFV17D yellow fever vaccine. This chain uses TRBV6-5 with TRBJ2-3; no clear D. Sample: CD4+ T cells sorted from PBMCs, taken on the day of the yellow fever booster vaccination. CDR3 protein: CASSTRTVDTDTQYF. DNA of the CDR3: TGTGCCAGCAGTACCCGGACGGTCGACACAGATACGCAGTATTTT.